This TCR beta chain was identified in a study of shared clonotypes between healthy human individuals. Repertoires were generated with immunoSEQ multiplex PCR, while TCRdb's copy carries only in-frame clones and drops some. The table has about 1.5 million clones, over 95% seen once. This sequence was found in a man aged 30 to 39 in good health. Sequencing input: naive CD4+ T cells sorted from blood. Subset defined: CD45RA+ positively selected.

Here the CDR3 reads CASSQISGRTYNEQFF. CDR3 coding DNA: TGTGCCAGCAGCCAGATCAGCGGGAGAACTTACAATGAGCAGTTCTTC. The chain combines TRBV13 with TRBJ2-1, with 8 bases that match TRBD2. Germline loops: CDR1 PRHDT, CDR2 FYEKMQ (reference sequence). Losses at the gene ends were 5 bases for V and 4 bases for J; bases not matched to a gene: 10. The CDR3 contains 16 residues.